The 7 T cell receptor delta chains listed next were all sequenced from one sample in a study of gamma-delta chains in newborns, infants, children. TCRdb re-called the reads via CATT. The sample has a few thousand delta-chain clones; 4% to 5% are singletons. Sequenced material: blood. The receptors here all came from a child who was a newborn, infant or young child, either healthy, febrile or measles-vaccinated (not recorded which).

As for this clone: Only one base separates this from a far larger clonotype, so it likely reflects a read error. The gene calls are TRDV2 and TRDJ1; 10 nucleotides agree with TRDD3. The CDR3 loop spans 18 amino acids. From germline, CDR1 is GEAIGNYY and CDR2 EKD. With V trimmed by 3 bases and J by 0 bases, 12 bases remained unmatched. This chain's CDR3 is CACDHLMGDTGNTDKLIF. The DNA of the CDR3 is TGTGCCTGTGACCATCTAATGGGGGATACTGGGAACACCGATAAACTCATCTTT.

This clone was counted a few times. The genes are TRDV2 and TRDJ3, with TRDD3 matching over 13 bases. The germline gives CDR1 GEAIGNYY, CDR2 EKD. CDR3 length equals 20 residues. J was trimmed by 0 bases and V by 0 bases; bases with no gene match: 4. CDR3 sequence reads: CACDTLLGDTRSWDTRQMFF. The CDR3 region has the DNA TGTGCCTGTGACACCCTACTGGGGGATACGCGCTCCTGGGACACCCGACAGATGTTTTTC.

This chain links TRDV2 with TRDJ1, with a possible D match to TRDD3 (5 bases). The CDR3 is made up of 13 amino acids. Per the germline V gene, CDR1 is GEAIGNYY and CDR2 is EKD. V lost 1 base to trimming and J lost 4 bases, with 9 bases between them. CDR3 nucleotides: TGTGCCTGTGACACTGGGGTTGTCGATAAACTCATCTTT. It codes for CACDTGVVDKLIF.

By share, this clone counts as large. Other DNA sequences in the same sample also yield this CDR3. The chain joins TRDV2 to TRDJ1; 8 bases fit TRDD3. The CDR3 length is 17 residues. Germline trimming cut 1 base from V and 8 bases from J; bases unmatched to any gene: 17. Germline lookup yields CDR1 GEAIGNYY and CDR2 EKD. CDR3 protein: CACDTLTGGPERVKLIF. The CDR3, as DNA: TGTGCCTGTGACACGCTTACTGGGGGCCCCGAGAGGGTGAAACTCATCTTT.

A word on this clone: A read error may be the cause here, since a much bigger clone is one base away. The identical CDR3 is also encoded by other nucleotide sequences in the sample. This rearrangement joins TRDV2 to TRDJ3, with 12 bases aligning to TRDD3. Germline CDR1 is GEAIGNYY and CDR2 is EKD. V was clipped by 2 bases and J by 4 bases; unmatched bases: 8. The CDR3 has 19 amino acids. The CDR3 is CACDSVLGDTTWDTRQMFF. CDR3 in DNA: TGTGCCTGTGACAGTGTTCTGGGGGATACGACGTGGGACACCCGACAGATGTTTTTC.

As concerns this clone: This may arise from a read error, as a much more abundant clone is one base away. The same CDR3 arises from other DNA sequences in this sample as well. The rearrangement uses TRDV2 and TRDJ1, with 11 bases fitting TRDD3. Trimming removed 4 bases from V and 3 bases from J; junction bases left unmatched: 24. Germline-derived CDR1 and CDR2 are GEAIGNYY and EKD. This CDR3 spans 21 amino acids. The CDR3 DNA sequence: TGTGCCTGTGATACCGTAACCGCCGAGGTACTGGGGGATAAGGGAGCCGATAAACTCATCTTT. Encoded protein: CACDTVTAEVLGDKGADKLIF.

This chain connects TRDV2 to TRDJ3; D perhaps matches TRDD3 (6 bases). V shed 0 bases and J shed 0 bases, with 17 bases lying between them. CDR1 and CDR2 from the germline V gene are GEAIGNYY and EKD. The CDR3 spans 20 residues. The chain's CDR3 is CACDTVEGDQSSWDTRQMFF. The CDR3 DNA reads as TGTGCCTGTGACACCGTTGAGGGGGACCAAAGCTCCTGGGACACCCGACAGATGTTTTTC.